Below are 19 T cell receptor beta chains sequenced from a single sample in a study of CD8+ T cells in alopecia areata. Documented treatment: oral pan-JAK inhibitor, 5-10 mg twice daily. Extracted RNA was reverse transcribed into cDNA, the sequencing template. Sequencing used immunoSEQ multiplex PCR; TCRdb keeps in-frame clones, though not all of them. The table lists some 120,000 clones, 61% of them singletons. The material sequenced was CD4+ T cells sorted from blood, taken at week 4, from a patient treated with tofacitinib. All receptors derive from a human donor with alopecia areata.

The chain links TRBV29-1 to TRBJ2-2; 7 positions agree with TRBD1. The CDR3 spans 15 residues. Germline V gives CDR1 SQVTM, CDR2 ANQGSEA. V lost 3 bases, J lost 6 bases, and 10 bases stayed unmatched. The CDR3 sequence: CSVEGYRGRPGELFF. The CDR3 DNA is TGCAGCGTTGAGGGATACAGGGGTCGTCCCGGGGAGCTGTTTTTT.

This chain joins TRBV19 and TRBJ2-1, with D possibly called TRBD1 or TRBD2 (6 bases each). CDR3 size: 16 residues. Germline CDR1 reads LNHDA; CDR2 reads SQIVND (reference sequence). Trimming stripped 5 bases from V and 1 base from J, with 15 bases between. The CDR3 DNA follows: TGTGCCAGTAGTCCCCCGGGGGCGGGTTCCTACAATGAGCAGTTCTTC. Protein product: CASSPPGAGSYNEQFF.

In its sample, this clone was seen a few times. J is TRBJ1-6 and V is TRBV4-2; D is unresolved. This CDR3 region has 15 residues. The V gene lost 0 bases and the J gene lost 6 bases, with 9 bases spanning the gap. Per germline, CDR1 LGHNA and CDR2 YNFKEQ. CDR3 protein: CASSQDPGINSPLHF. The CDR3 DNA is TGTGCCAGCAGCCAAGATCCGGGGATTAATTCACCCCTCCACTTT.

The rearrangement uses TRBV7-9 and TRBJ1-1; TRBD1 matches at 7 bases. This CDR3 has 12 amino acids. The V gene end was trimmed by 5 bases and the J gene end by 9 bases; junction bases not matched to a gene: 6. CDR1 is SEHNR and CDR2 is FQNEAQ in the germline V gene (reference sequence). The chain's CDR3 is CASSVDRLQAFF. The DNA for the CDR3 is TGTGCCAGCAGCGTGGACAGGCTGCAAGCTTTCTTT. Full variable domain (rest looked up from reference TRBV7-9 and TRBJ1-1): DTGVSQNPRHKITKRGQNVTFRCDPISEHNRLYWYRQTLGQGPEFLTYFQNEAQLEKSRLLSDRFSAERPKGSFSTLEIQRTEQGDSAMYLCASSVDRLQAFFGQGTRLTVV.

V gene TRBV11-2 combines with J gene TRBJ2-5; D is possibly TRBD1 (5 bases). V shed 5 bases and J shed 2 bases, with 15 bases lying between them. There are 15 residues in the CDR3. Germline values: CDR1 SGHAT, CDR2 FQNNGV. The CDR3 loop reads CASSTGPSGQETQYF. The CDR3 DNA is TGTGCCAGCAGCACCGGCCCTTCAGGGCAAGAGACCCAGTACTTC.

In this sample, this clone turned up a few times. DNA for the CDR3: TGTGCCTGGACGGCTGAGCAGTTCTTC. This sequence encodes CAWTAEQFF. The V call is TRBV30, the J call TRBJ2-1; D remains ambiguous. This CDR3 is 9 amino acids long. V was shortened by 4 bases and J by 9 bases, with 4 bases between the two germline ends. Germline values: CDR1 GTSNPN, CDR2 SVGIG (reference sequence).

The rearrangement links TRBV5-6 to TRBJ2-5, with TRBD1 as a possible D gene (5 bases). Looked up from germline, CDR1 is SGHDT and CDR2 is YYEEEE. The CDR3 is 13 amino acids. V lost 5 bases and J lost 13, with 21 bases in between. The CDR3 bases are TGTGCCAGCAGTTCTACTCGACAGCCGCCACCGTACTTC. Translating it yields CASSSTRQPPPYF.

The chain has TRBV7-2 and TRBJ2-5; 7 bases align to TRBD2. This CDR3 contains 15 residues. V shed 4 bases and J 4 bases; nucleotides not matched to a gene: 9. The germline CDR1 and CDR2 sequences are SGHTA and FQGNSA. The CDR3: CASSSAVGEGETQYF. In nucleotides, the CDR3 is TGTGCCAGCAGCTCTGCCGTGGGGGAGGGAGAGACCCAGTACTTC. Full variable domain (outside the CDR3, taken from reference TRBV7-2 and TRBJ2-5): GAGVSQSPSNKVTEKGKDVELRCDPISGHTALYWYRQSLGQGLEFLIYFQGNSAPDKSGLPSDRFSAERTGGSVSTLTIQRTQQEDSAVYLCASSSAVGEGETQYFGPGTRLLVL.

The chain recombines TRBV7-2 with TRBJ2-5; TRBD2 matches at 9 bases. The CDR3 sequence is 15 residues long. Trimming removed 2 bases from V and 5 bases from J; junction bases left unmatched: 6. From germline, CDR1 is SGHTA and CDR2 FQGNSA. CDR3 sequence reads: CASSLFSGGGETQYF. CDR3 DNA: TGTGCCAGCAGCTTATTTAGCGGGGGAGGGGAGACCCAGTACTTC.

This chain connects TRBV5-1 to TRBJ1-1; D ambiguous. The germline CDR1 and CDR2 sequences are SGHRS and YFSETQ. The CDR3 has 13 residues. Trimming took 4 bases from V and 11 from J, leaving 18 bases between them. The CDR3 loop reads CASSNDGHERAFF. The CDR3 DNA follows: TGCGCCAGCAGCAATGACGGGCATGAAAGGGCTTTCTTT.

This clone occurred a few times. The chain carries TRBV19 and TRBJ1-1; 7 nucleotides match TRBD1. CDR1 and CDR2 from the germline V gene are LNHDA and SQIVND (reference sequence). Trimming at V came to 3 bases and at J to 0 bases, leaving 7 bases not matched to a gene. The CDR3 has 16 residues. For the CDR3, the DNA is TGTGCCAGTAGTATCCCTTCGACAGGGATGAACACTGAAGCTTTCTTT. Translating it yields CASSIPSTGMNTEAFF.

V gene TRBV5-1 combines with J gene TRBJ1-1; D may be TRBD1 (5 bases). The germline CDR1 and CDR2 sequences are SGHRS and YFSETQ. V shed 4 bases and J shed 0 bases, with 16 bases lying between them. The CDR3 covers 16 residues. The CDR3 DNA reads TGCGCCAGCAGCCAGGACTCAGGGAGGGTGAACACTGAAGCTTTCTTT. It is translated as CASSQDSGRVNTEAFF.

This clone was found once. The chain employs TRBV29-1 and TRBJ2-1; TRBD2 matches at 7 bases. CDR1 is SQVTM, CDR2 ANQGSEA, per germline. CDR3 size: 12 residues. V trimming: 3 bases; J trimming: 10 bases; junction bases outside the gene matches: 6. Here the CDR3 DNA reads TGCAGCGTTGACAGGTCGCGGGGGGAGCAGTTCTTC. Translation gives CSVDRSRGEQFF.

This rearrangement joins TRBV10-3 to TRBJ2-6; D call uncertain. The length of the CDR3 is 17 residues. The V gene's germline CDR1 is ENHRY and CDR2 SYGVKD. The V end was cut by 0 bases, the J end by 1 base, with 10 bases between. The CDR3 loop reads CAISESKGQSGANVLTF. CDR3 nucleotides: TGTGCCATCAGTGAGTCAAAGGGCCAGTCTGGGGCCAACGTCCTGACTTTC.

The chain has TRBV2 and TRBJ1-5; D ambiguous. Trimming cost V 1 base and J 5 bases, with 6 bases left between them. Germline V CDR1 and CDR2: SNHLY, FYNNEI. CDR3 length equals 13 residues. CDR3 in amino acids: CASSEVQDQPQHF. CDR3 in DNA: TGTGCCAGCAGTGAAGTGCAGGATCAGCCCCAGCATTTT.

The gene calls are TRBV5-1 and TRBJ2-7; tentative D call: TRBD1 (6 bases). V lost 2 bases and J lost 6, with 12 bases in between. Germline V lookup: CDR1 SGHRS, CDR2 YFSETQ. This CDR3 has 13 amino acids. CDR3 protein: CASSLTGTSEQYF. For the CDR3, the DNA is TGCGCCAGCAGCTTAACAGGGACGAGCGAGCAGTACTTC.

This clone appeared once. This chain connects TRBV14 to TRBJ2-1, with D unresolved. The V end lost 2 bases, the J end lost 3 bases, and 17 bases lay between the germline ends. Germline values: CDR1 SGHDN, CDR2 FVKESK. The CDR3 has 17 amino acids. CDR3 region: CASSQISTPRVYNEQFF. CDR3 coding DNA: TGTGCCAGCAGCCAAATATCTACACCCCGAGTCTACAATGAGCAGTTCTTC.

The chain is built from TRBV28 and TRBJ2-5; 8 bases line up with TRBD2. V lost 5 bases, J lost 1 base, and 3 bases stayed unmatched. The CDR3 is 14 residues long. The germline V gene encodes CDR1 MDHEN and CDR2 SYDVKM. CDR3 sequence: CASSPLAVQETQYF. In DNA form, the CDR3 reads TGTGCCAGCAGTCCACTAGCGGTCCAAGAGACCCAGTACTTC. Full variable domain (outside the CDR3, taken from reference TRBV28 and TRBJ2-5): DVKVTQSSRYLVKRTGEKVFLECVQDMDHENMFWYRQDPGLGLRLIYFSYDVKMKEKGDIPEGYSVSREKKERFSLILESASTNQTSMYLCASSPLAVQETQYFGPGTRLLVL.

The chain combines TRBV7-9 with TRBJ2-2; D perhaps matches TRBD1 (5 bases). Germline V gives CDR1 SEHNR, CDR2 FQNEAQ (reference sequence). V dropped 5 bases and J dropped 0 bases, with 10 bases sitting between them. This CDR3 is 15 amino acids long. CDR3 bases: TGTGCCAGCAGCCCATGGACAACGAACACCGGGGAGCTGTTTTTT. Translation gives CASSPWTTNTGELFF.